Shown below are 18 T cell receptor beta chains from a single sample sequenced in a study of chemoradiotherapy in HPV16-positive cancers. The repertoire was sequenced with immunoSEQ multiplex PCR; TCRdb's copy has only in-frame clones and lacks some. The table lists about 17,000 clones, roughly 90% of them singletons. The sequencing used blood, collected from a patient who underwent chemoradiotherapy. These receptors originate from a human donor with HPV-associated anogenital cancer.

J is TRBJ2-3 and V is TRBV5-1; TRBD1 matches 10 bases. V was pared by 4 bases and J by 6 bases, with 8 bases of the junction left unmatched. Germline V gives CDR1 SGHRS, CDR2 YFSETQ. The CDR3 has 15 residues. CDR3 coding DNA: TGCGCCAGCAGCCCGGGACAGGGGAATTGGGATACGCAGTATTTT. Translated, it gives CASSPGQGNWDTQYF.

The CDR3 DNA reads as TGTGCCTGGAGGCAGGGGAATTCACCCCTCCACTTT. It is translated as CAWRQGNSPLHF. The genes are TRBV30 and TRBJ1-6, with a possible D match to TRBD1 (6 bases). V dropped 3 bases and J dropped 7 bases, with 7 bases sitting between them. This CDR3 comprises 12 residues. Germline V gene sequence: CDR1 GTSNPN, CDR2 SVGIG (reference sequence). Full variable domain (rest looked up from reference TRBV30 and TRBJ1-6): SQTIHQWPATLVQPVGSPLSLECTVEGTSNPNLYWYRQAAGRGLQLLFYSVGIGQISSEVPQNLSASRPQDRQFILSSKKLLLSDSGFYLCAWRQGNSPLHFGNGTRLTVT.

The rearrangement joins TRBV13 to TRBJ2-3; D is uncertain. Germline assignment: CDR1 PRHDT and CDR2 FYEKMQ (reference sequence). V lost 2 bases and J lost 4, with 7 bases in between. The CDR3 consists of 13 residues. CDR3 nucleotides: TGTGCCAGCAGCTTAAGAGGTCCAGATACGCAGTATTTT. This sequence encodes CASSLRGPDTQYF.

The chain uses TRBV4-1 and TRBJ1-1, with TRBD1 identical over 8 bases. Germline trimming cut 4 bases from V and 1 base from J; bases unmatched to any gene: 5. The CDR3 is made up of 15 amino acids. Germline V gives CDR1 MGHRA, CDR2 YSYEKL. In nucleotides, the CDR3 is TGCGCCAGCAGCCCAGAAGGACAGGGGAACACTGAAGCTTTCTTT. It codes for CASSPEGQGNTEAFF.

DNA for the CDR3: TGTGCCTGGAGTTGGGGACTCTCGCTACCCTCTGGAAACACCATATATTTT. Its translation: CAWSWGLSLPSGNTIYF. The chain is built from TRBV30 and TRBJ1-3; D is perhaps TRBD1 (5 bases). CDR1 and CDR2 (germline): GTSNPN, SVGIG (reference sequence). This CDR3 comprises 17 residues. The V and J ends lost 2 bases and 0 bases respectively, with 17 bases between them.

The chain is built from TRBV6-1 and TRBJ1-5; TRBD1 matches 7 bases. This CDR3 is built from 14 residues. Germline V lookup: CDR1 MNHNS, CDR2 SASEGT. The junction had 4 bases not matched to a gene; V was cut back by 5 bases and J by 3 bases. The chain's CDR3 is CASSSGQFNQPQHF. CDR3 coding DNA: TGTGCCAGCAGTTCGGGACAGTTCAATCAGCCCCAGCATTTT.

The CDR3 is CASSLQGSEAFF. The CDR3 nucleotides read TGTGCCAGCAGTCTGCAGGGGAGTGAAGCTTTCTTT. V usage is TRBV25-1 and J usage is TRBJ1-1; tentative D call: TRBD1 (6 bases). V lost 5 bases and J 7 bases, leaving 11 bases between the germline ends. The germline gives CDR1 MGHDK, CDR2 SYGVNS. This CDR3 is 12 amino acids long.

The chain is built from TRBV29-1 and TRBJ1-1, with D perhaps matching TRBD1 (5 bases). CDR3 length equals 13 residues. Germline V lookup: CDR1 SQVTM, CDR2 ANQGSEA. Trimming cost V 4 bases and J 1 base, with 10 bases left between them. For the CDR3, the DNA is TGCAGCGTTGTATCAGGGAGGAACACTGAAGCTTTCTTT. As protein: CSVVSGRNTEAFF.

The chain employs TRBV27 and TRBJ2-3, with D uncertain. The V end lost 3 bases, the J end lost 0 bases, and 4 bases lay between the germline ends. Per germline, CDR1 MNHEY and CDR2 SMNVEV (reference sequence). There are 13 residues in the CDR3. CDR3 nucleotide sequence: TGTGCCAGCAGTTTTCCTAGCACAGATACGCAGTATTTT. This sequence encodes CASSFPSTDTQYF.

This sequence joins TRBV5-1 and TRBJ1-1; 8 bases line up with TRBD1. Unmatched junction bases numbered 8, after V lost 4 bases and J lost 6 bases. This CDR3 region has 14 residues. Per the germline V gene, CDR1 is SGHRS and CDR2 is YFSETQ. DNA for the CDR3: TGCGCCAGCAGCACTGGGACAGGAGGTTCTGAAGCTTTCTTT. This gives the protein CASSTGTGGSEAFF.

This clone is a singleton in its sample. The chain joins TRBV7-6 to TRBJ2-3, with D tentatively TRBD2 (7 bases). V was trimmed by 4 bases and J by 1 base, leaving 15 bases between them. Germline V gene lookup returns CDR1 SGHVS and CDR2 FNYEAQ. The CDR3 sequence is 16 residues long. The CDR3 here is CASSSIRGARTDTQYF. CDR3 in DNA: TGTGCCAGCAGCTCAATACGGGGGGCGCGCACAGATACGCAGTATTTT.

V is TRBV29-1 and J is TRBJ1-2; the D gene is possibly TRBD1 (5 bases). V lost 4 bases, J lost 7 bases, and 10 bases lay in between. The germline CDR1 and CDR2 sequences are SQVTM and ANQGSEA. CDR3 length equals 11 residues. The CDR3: CSVGGVRGYTF. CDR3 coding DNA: TGCAGCGTTGGGGGGGTTCGTGGCTACACCTTC.

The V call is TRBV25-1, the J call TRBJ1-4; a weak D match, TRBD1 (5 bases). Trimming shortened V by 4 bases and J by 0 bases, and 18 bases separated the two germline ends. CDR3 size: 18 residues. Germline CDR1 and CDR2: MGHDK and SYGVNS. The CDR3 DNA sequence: TGTGCCAGCAGTGTTGGCAGGGTCCCTCCTGCAACTAATGAAAAACTGTTTTTT. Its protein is CASSVGRVPPATNEKLFF.

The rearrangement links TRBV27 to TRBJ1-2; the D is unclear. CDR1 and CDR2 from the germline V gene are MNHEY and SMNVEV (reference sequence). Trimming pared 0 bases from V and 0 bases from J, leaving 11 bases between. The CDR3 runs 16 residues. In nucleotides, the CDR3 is TGTGCCAGCAGTTTATCGCTGCCCACCTCTAACTATGGCTACACCTTC. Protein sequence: CASSLSLPTSNYGYTF.

Written as DNA, the CDR3 is TGTGCCAGCAGCTTTTCGGGCAGCACCTACGAGCAGTACGTC. It yields the protein CASSFSGSTYEQYV. V gene TRBV11-2 combines with J gene TRBJ2-7; no reliable D call. The V end was cut by 3 bases, the J end by 2 bases, with 11 bases between. Germline V lookup: CDR1 SGHAT, CDR2 FQNNGV. The CDR3 loop spans 14 amino acids.

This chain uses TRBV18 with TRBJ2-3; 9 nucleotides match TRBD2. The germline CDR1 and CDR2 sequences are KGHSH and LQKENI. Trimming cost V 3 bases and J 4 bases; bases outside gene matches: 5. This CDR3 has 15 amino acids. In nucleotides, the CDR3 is TGTGCCAGCTCACCTTTGCGGGGGGGCGCAGATACGCAGTATTTT. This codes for CASSPLRGGADTQYF.

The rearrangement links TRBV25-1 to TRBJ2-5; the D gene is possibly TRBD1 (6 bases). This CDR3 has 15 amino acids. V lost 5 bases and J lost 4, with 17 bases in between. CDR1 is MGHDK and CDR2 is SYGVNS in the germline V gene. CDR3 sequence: CASSTQGRVRETQYF. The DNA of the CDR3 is TGTGCCAGCAGTACCCAGGGGCGGGTTCGAGAGACCCAGTACTTC.

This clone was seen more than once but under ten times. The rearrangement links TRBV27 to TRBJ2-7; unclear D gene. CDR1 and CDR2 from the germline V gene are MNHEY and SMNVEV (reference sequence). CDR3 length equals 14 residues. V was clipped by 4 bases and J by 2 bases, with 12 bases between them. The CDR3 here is CASSSRALTYEQYF. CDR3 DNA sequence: TGTGCCAGCAGTTCCCGGGCCCTAACCTACGAGCAGTACTTC.